This T cell receptor (beta chain) was sequenced during a study of blood T cell repertoires in COVID-19. Study context: PBMCs, B-cell-depleted T cells, or T cells provided the cDNA or gDNA that made up the material.

The data were produced by immunoSEQ multiplex PCR, yet TCRdb's version contains in-frame clones alone and is incomplete. The sample has under 250,000 clones, around 84% seen once. Germline lookup yields CDR1 LNHDA and CDR2 SQIVND (reference sequence). The V segment lost 10 bases and the J segment 1 base; nucleotides outside the gene matches: 5. This CDR3 is built from 14 residues. The sequenced material came from peripheral blood. The V call is TRBV19, the J call TRBJ2-3; 10 positions agree with TRBD2. This TCR was recovered from a man aged 45-65 years with COVID-19, enrolled during active disease. CDR3 bases: TGTGCCACAGGGACTAGCGATCGCACAGATACGCAGTATTTT. It specifies CATGTSDRTDTQYF.